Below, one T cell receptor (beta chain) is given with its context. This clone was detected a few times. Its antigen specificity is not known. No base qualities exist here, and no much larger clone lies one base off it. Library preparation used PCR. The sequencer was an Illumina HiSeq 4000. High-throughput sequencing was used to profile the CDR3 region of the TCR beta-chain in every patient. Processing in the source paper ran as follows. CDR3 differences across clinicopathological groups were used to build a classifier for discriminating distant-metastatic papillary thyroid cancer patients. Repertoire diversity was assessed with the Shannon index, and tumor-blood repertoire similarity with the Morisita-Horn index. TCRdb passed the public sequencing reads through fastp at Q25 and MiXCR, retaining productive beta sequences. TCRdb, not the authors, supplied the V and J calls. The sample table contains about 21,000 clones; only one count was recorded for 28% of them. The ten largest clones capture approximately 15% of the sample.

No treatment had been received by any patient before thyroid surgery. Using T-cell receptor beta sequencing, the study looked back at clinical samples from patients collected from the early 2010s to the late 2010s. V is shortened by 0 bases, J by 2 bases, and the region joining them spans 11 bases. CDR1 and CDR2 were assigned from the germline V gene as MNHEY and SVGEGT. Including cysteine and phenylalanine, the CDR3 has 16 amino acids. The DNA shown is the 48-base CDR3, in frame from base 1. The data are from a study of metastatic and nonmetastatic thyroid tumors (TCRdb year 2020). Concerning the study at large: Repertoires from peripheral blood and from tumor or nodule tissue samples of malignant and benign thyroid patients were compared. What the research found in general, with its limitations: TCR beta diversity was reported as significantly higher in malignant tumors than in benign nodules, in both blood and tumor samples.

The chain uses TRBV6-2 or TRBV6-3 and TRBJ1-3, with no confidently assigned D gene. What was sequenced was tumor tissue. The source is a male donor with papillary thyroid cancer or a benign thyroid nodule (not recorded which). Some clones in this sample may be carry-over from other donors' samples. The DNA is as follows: TGTGCCAGCAGTTACTCGGTGACCCTCACTGGAAACACCATATATTTT. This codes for CASSYSVTLTGNTIYF.